This TCR beta chain stems from a study of HIV-infected patients and healthy controls (dated by TCRdb to the mid-2010s). The library was built by means of 5' RACE. Data came from an Illumina MiSeq. TCRdb's own reprocessing of the public reads used fastp at Q25 and MiXCR and kept productive beta chains. Rows with a matching CDR3 protein are joined into one entry that keeps the most common DNA and genes. Recorded for this sample are around 58,000 distinct CDR3 sequences; 15% to 20% of them occurred a single time. The top ten clonotypes cover about 1.5% of the sample. Comments on this clonotype: Its antigen remains undetermined. Qualities for individual bases were not recorded, and no much larger clone is one base off.

This clonotype originated in a human donor in good health. The sample taken for sequencing was CD4+ T cells from blood.

The DNA sequence is as follows: TGCAGCGCCCGTCCCCAGTTAAATGAGCAGTTCTTC. Its translation is CSARPQLNEQFF. This chain is built from TRBV29-1 and TRBJ2-1; no D gene call is confident. Per the germline V gene, SQVTM is the CDR1 and ANQGSEA is the CDR2. Measured from the cysteine to the phenylalanine, the CDR3 is 12 residues long. The retained sequence is limited to the CDR3, 36 bases, with the frame set at the first base. Trimming at the junction amounts to 7 bases on V and 7 bases on J, and the germline ends lie 14 bases apart.